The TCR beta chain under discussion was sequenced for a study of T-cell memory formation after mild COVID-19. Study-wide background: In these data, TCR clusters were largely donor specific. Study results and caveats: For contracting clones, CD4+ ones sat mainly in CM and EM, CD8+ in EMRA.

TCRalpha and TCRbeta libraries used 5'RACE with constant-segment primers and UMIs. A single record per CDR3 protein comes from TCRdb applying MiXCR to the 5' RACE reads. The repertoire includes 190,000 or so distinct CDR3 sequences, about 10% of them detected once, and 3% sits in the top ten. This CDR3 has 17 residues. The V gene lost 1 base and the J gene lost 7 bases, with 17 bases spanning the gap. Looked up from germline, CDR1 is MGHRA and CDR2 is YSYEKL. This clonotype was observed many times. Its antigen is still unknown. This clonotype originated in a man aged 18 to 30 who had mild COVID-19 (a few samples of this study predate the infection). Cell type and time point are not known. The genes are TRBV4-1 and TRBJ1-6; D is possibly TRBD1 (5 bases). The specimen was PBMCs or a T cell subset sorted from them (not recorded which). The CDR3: CASSQARLGAGNSPLHF. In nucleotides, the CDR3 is TGCGCCAGCAGCCAAGCTAGATTAGGGGCGGGAAATTCACCCCTCCACTTT.